Each of the 10 T cell receptor beta chains below was sequenced from the same sample in a study of OX40 agonist ivuxolimab in advanced cancers. Data came from immunoSEQ multiplex PCR; TCRdb stores just in-frame clones and leaves some out. The sample yields tens of thousands of clones, around 89% seen once. The material sequenced was CD4+ or CD8+ T cells sorted from blood, taken in a trial of the OX40 agonist ivuxolimab. All receptors derive from an adult with an advanced solid tumor such as melanoma, head and neck, liver or kidney cancer.

This clone appeared a single time. The chain uses TRBV28 and TRBJ2-3; the D is unclear. The CDR3 contains 13 residues. In germline, CDR1 is MDHEN, CDR2 SYDVKM. V shed 8 bases and J shed 5 bases, with 14 bases lying between them. DNA for the CDR3: TGTGCCAGCCGACCCCCCGTCGGAGATACGCAGTATTTT. Protein product: CASRPPVGDTQYF.

The chain combines TRBV7-3 with TRBJ2-1; 9 bases fit TRBD1. Losses at the gene ends were 4 bases for V and 7 bases for J; bases not matched to a gene: 8. The germline V gene encodes CDR1 SGHTA and CDR2 FQGTGA. The CDR3 loop spans 15 amino acids. CDR3 loop: CASSSGQGSMNEQFF. For the CDR3, the DNA is TGTGCCAGCAGCTCAGGACAGGGGAGTATGAATGAGCAGTTCTTC. The full variable domain, rest sourced from reference TRBV7-3 and TRBJ2-1, is GAGVSQTPSNKVTEKGKYVELRCDPISGHTALYWYRQSLGQGPEFLIYFQGTGAADDSGLPNDRFFAVRPEGSVSTLKIQRTERGDSAVYLCASSSGQGSMNEQFFGPGTRLTVL.

The rearrangement uses TRBV18 and TRBJ2-3; D is uncertain. The germline V gene encodes CDR1 KGHSH and CDR2 LQKENI. With 4 bases removed from V and 0 bases from J, the gap between germline ends came to 11 bases. The CDR3 covers 15 residues. The CDR3 protein is CASSQTTSSTDTQYF. The CDR3 DNA reads TGTGCCAGCTCACAAACCACCAGCAGCACAGATACGCAGTATTTT.

This clone was observed a few times. The chain recombines TRBV7-2 with TRBJ2-5, with D possibly TRBD2 on 6 matching bases. The CDR3 runs 15 residues. CDR1 is SGHTA and CDR2 is FQGNSA in the germline V gene. V was shortened by 5 bases and J by 2 bases, with 15 bases between the two germline ends. The CDR3 nucleotides read TGTGCCAGCAGCCGTTCTAGCGTGCCTCAAGAGACCCAGTACTTC. It is translated as CASSRSSVPQETQYF.

This rearrangement joins TRBV5-4 to TRBJ2-3; D unresolved. With 1 base removed from V and 0 bases from J, the gap between germline ends came to 3 bases. The CDR3 contains 13 residues. Per the germline V gene, CDR1 is SGHNT and CDR2 is YYREEE (reference sequence). CDR3 DNA sequence: TGTGCCAGCAGCTTGCTCAGCACAGATACGCAGTATTTT. As protein: CASSLLSTDTQYF.

The chain joins TRBV5-1 to TRBJ1-1; D might be TRBD1 (5 bases). Trimming left V 0 bases short and J 5 bases short, with 17 bases between. CDR3 length equals 16 residues. In germline, CDR1 is SGHRS, CDR2 YFSETQ. DNA for the CDR3: TGCGCCAGCAGCTTGGCGACAGTTGTGTCCGGGACTGAAGCTTTCTTT. It yields the protein CASSLATVVSGTEAFF.

V and J are TRBV7-9 and TRBJ2-7, with TRBD1 matching over 8 bases. Per germline, CDR1 SEHNR and CDR2 FQNEAQ (reference sequence). This CDR3 contains 16 residues. The junction had 10 bases not matched to a gene; V was cut back by 3 bases and J by 3 bases. The CDR3 sequence: CASSFEAGQGSYEQYF. CDR3 sequence (DNA): TGTGCCAGCAGCTTTGAAGCTGGACAGGGTAGCTACGAGCAGTACTTC.

On this clone itself: One junction end does not reproduce the germline sequence, and a read error may be involved. V gene TRBV10-3 combines with J gene TRBJ2-7, with TRBD2 matching 9 bases. CDR1 and CDR2 (germline): ENHRY, SYGVKD. This CDR3 is built from 16 residues. CDR3 in amino acids: CASSPPPGLALHEQYF. The DNA of the CDR3 is TGTGCCAGCAGTCCCCCTCCGGGACTAGCCCTCCACGAGCAGTACTTC.

The rearrangement uses TRBV7-9 and TRBJ1-5; a possible D gene is TRBD1 (5 bases). Germline values: CDR1 SEHNR, CDR2 FQNEAQ (reference sequence). The germline V and J ends were trimmed by 5 bases and 1 base, with 6 bases remaining between them. This CDR3 is built from 13 residues. The CDR3 DNA reads as TGTGCCAGCAGCCGGGACAGCAATCAGCCCCAGCATTTT. It is translated as CASSRDSNQPQHF.

The V and J genes are TRBV20-1 and TRBJ2-4; 8 bases are a match to TRBD2. Germline loops: CDR1 DFQATT, CDR2 SNEGSKA (reference sequence). The trim removed 6 bases at V and 13 bases at J, leaving 8 bases unmatched. This CDR3 spans 11 amino acids. CDR3 sequence: CSARGGWGQYF. CDR3 bases: TGCAGTGCCCGGGGGGGATGGGGACAGTACTTC.